The 23 T cell receptor beta chains below were found in one sample sequenced in a study of CD8+ T cells in alopecia areata. Regarding treatment: oral pan-JAK inhibitor, 5-10 mg twice daily. RNA was extracted and reverse transcribed into cDNA as the sequencing template. Method: immunoSEQ multiplex PCR; TCRdb's copy keeps in-frame clones and lacks some. The sample has under 200,000 clones, 65% seen once; the top ten hold 0.7% to 1%. The sample in question was CD4+ T cells sorted from blood, obtained at week 4, from a patient treated with tofacitinib. Receptors were obtained from a human donor with alopecia areata.

Only a few counts were recorded for this clone. V is TRBV5-1 and J is TRBJ2-5; 8 positions agree with TRBD2. This CDR3 contains 16 residues. Trimming cost V 0 bases and J 0 bases; bases outside gene matches: 4. Germline V gives CDR1 SGHRS, CDR2 YFSETQ. The CDR3 here is CASSLAPAGDQETQYF. In DNA, the CDR3 is TGCGCCAGCAGCTTGGCACCAGCGGGGGACCAAGAGACCCAGTACTTC.

J is TRBJ2-2 and V is TRBV29-1; 11 nucleotides match TRBD1. The CDR3 is made up of 15 amino acids. The V segment lost 6 bases and the J segment 4 bases; nucleotides outside the gene matches: 7. Germline CDR1 and CDR2: SQVTM and ANQGSEA. The CDR3 nucleotides read TGCAGCGTCTATCCGGGACAGGGGGTCACCGGGGAGCTGTTTTTT. This sequence encodes CSVYPGQGVTGELFF.

The chain joins TRBV29-1 to TRBJ1-1; D remains ambiguous. The germline gives CDR1 SQVTM, CDR2 ANQGSEA. CDR3 length: 11 residues. CDR3 sequence (DNA): TGCAGTCCGCTGGAGGTCACTGAAGCTTTCTTT. It translates to CSPLEVTEAFF.

Only a few counts were recorded for this clone. This chain connects TRBV4-3 to TRBJ1-2; D is possibly TRBD1 (5 bases). Germline CDR1 and CDR2: LGHNA and YSLEER. Between the trimmed V and J ends, which lost 0 bases and 7 bases, there was a span of 15 bases. There are 15 residues in the CDR3. The CDR3 spells CASSQDLTQGPGYTF. The CDR3 DNA is TGCGCCAGCAGCCAAGATCTGACGCAGGGCCCTGGCTACACCTTC.

This chain connects TRBV7-9 to TRBJ1-6; TRBD1 agrees at 10 bases. The trim removed 7 bases at V and 7 bases at J, leaving 13 bases unmatched. There are 17 residues in the CDR3. The germline V gene encodes CDR1 SEHNR and CDR2 FQNEAQ (reference sequence). DNA of the CDR3: TGTGCCAGCATATTCCCCGGGGACAGGGGTGGGAATTCACCCCTCCACTTT. The encoded protein is CASIFPGDRGGNSPLHF.

This clone was recorded a few times. The germline gene is not matched at one end of the junction; a read error may be the cause. The rearrangement joins TRBV7-7 to TRBJ2-5; 10 positions match TRBD1. CDR3 length equals 14 residues. The V gene's germline CDR1 is SSHAT and CDR2 FNYEAQ (reference sequence). The CDR3 reads CASSKDRGQETQYF. In DNA form, the CDR3 reads TGTGCTAGCAGCAAGGACAGGGGGCAAGAGACCCAGTACTTC.

The sample holds one count of this clone. This chain links TRBV2 with TRBJ1-6; 9 nucleotides line up with TRBD1. Losses at the gene ends were 7 bases for V and 8 bases for J; bases not matched to a gene: 3. This CDR3 is built from 13 residues. In germline, CDR1 is SNHLY, CDR2 FYNNEI. CDR3 loop: CASNYRGHSPLHF. CDR3 in DNA: TGTGCCAGCAATTACAGGGGGCATTCACCCCTCCACTTT.

The CDR3 spells CASSLRTRGNTEAFF. In nucleotides, the CDR3 is TGCGCCAGCAGCTTAAGGACAAGAGGGAACACTGAAGCTTTCTTT. The genes are TRBV5-1 and TRBJ1-1; a weak D match, TRBD1 (5 bases). V was pared by 2 bases and J by 1 base, with 12 bases between. Germline CDR1 is SGHRS and CDR2 is YFSETQ. CDR3 length: 15 residues. Supplemented by reference TRBV5-1 and TRBJ1-1, the full variable domain reads KAGVTQTPRYLIKTRGQQVTLSCSPISGHRSVSWYQQTPGQGLQFLFEYFSETQRNKGNFPGRFSGRQFSNSRSEMNVSTLELGDSALYLCASSLRTRGNTEAFFGQGTRLTVV.

The chain is built from TRBV29-1 and TRBJ1-2; D not resolved. Trimming left V 5 bases short and J 7 bases short, with 14 bases between. Germline V gene data show CDR1 as SQVTM and CDR2 as ANQGSEA. CDR3 length: 12 residues. The CDR3 protein is CSVQVGTGGYTF. The CDR3 DNA sequence: TGCAGCGTTCAAGTAGGAACCGGTGGCTACACCTTC.

This chain uses TRBV19 with TRBJ1-1; D perhaps matches TRBD1 (5 bases). There are 15 residues in the CDR3. V shed 5 bases and J shed 0 bases, with 13 bases lying between them. The germline CDR1 and CDR2 sequences are LNHDA and SQIVND (reference sequence). The CDR3 nucleotides read TGTGCCAGTAGTCCCCCGACAGATATGAACACTGAAGCTTTCTTT. Its protein product is CASSPPTDMNTEAFF.

This rearrangement joins TRBV6-5 to TRBJ1-5; a possible D gene is TRBD1 (5 bases). The germline V gene encodes CDR1 MNHEY and CDR2 SVGAGI. The CDR3 totals 15 residues. Trimming took 0 bases from V and 0 from J, leaving 6 bases between them. The CDR3 reads CASSYSRGSNQPQHF. The CDR3 DNA reads TGTGCCAGCAGTTACTCGAGGGGTAGCAATCAGCCCCAGCATTTT.

The genes are TRBV29-1 and TRBJ2-6, with D uncertain. CDR1 SQVTM and CDR2 ANQGSEA come from the germline V gene. The CDR3 extends over 16 amino acids. The ends were cut back, 6 bases at V and 4 bases at J, with 19 bases in the middle. CDR3: CSVTVSVKRGANVLTF. The DNA of the CDR3 is TGCAGCGTGACCGTGTCGGTGAAGAGGGGGGCCAACGTCCTGACTTTC.

This clone has a handful of counts. The chain uses TRBV29-1 and TRBJ1-2, with D perhaps TRBD1 (6 bases). This CDR3 is built from 14 residues. Germline CDR1 SQVTM, CDR2 ANQGSEA. The V and J ends lost 4 bases and 2 bases respectively, with 14 bases between them. The CDR3 reads CSVGTAYRNYGYTF. The CDR3 DNA is TGCAGCGTTGGGACAGCCTATAGGAACTATGGCTACACCTTC.

Only one count was recorded for this clone. At one of its ends the junction is not consistent with the germline gene, which may arise from a read error. The rearrangement links TRBV2 to TRBJ2-5; D may be TRBD2 (5 bases). CDR3 size: 11 residues. The V gene's germline CDR1 is SNHLY and CDR2 FYNNEI. CDR3 bases: TGTGCCAGCAGTGAGGCAGCGGTCCACCACTTC. This sequence encodes CASSEAAVHHF. Combining the CDR3 with reference TRBV2 and TRBJ2-5 gives the whole variable domain EPEVTQTPSHQVTQMGQEVILRCVPISNHLYFYWYRQILGQKVEFLVSFYNNEISEKSEIFDDQFSVERPDGSNFTLKIRSTKLEDSAMYFCASSEAAVHHFGPGTRLLVL.

This clone was counted once. The chain carries TRBV7-3 and TRBJ1-2; TRBD1 is a possible D gene (5 bases). Trimming removed 4 bases from V and 8 bases from J, with 14 bases in between. CDR3 length equals 13 residues. The germline V gene has CDR1 SGHTA and CDR2 FQGTGA. Here the CDR3 DNA reads TGTGCCAGCAGCTCAATCGCGGGGGTAGGCTACACCTTC. This translates into CASSSIAGVGYTF.

This chain uses TRBV2 with TRBJ1-2; tentative D call: TRBD1 (5 bases). The germline gives CDR1 SNHLY, CDR2 FYNNEI. Trimming removed 6 bases from V and 2 bases from J, with 13 bases in between. The CDR3 runs to 14 residues. The chain's CDR3 is CASRFLPGNYGYTF. For the CDR3, the DNA is TGTGCCAGCAGATTCCTCCCAGGGAACTATGGCTACACCTTC.

This chain connects TRBV6-6 to TRBJ1-6; tentatively, D is TRBD1 (6 bases). From germline, CDR1 is MNHNY and CDR2 SVGAGI (reference sequence). CDR3 size: 13 residues. The germline V and J ends were trimmed by 7 bases and 5 bases, with 9 bases remaining between them. As DNA, the CDR3 is TGTGCCAGCAAGGGGGTGGATAATTCACCCCTCCACTTT. Its protein product is CASKGVDNSPLHF.

This clone was detected a few times. The chain recombines TRBV6-5 with TRBJ1-2, with 7 bases that match TRBD1. V lost 6 bases, J lost 5 bases, and 6 bases stayed unmatched. In germline, CDR1 is MNHEY, CDR2 SVGAGI. The CDR3 length is 13 residues. The CDR3: CASRPGQSYGYTF. The DNA of the CDR3 is TGTGCCAGCAGGCCGGGACAGAGTTATGGCTACACCTTC.

This clone has only a few counts. V is TRBV5-1 and J is TRBJ2-5; D is unclear. Germline-derived CDR1 and CDR2 are SGHRS and YFSETQ. Trimming removed 6 bases at V and 5 bases at J, with 11 bases between. This CDR3 spans 12 amino acids. The CDR3 coding sequence is TGCGCCAGCAATGACCCAGAGGAGACCCAGTACTTC. Its translation is CASNDPEETQYF.

The sample holds a few counts of this clone. The chain is built from TRBV15 and TRBJ2-5; 10 positions match TRBD2. Germline V gene data show CDR1 as LNHNV and CDR2 as YYDKDF (reference sequence). CDR3 length: 16 amino acids. The V and J ends lost 0 bases and 6 bases, in that order; junction bases with no gene match: 7. Here the CDR3 DNA reads TGTGCCACCAGCAGAGAACTAGCGGGGACAGGAAAGACCCAGTACTTC. Translating it yields CATSRELAGTGKTQYF.

The chain recombines TRBV30 with TRBJ2-6; D not resolved. Germline CDR1 reads GTSNPN; CDR2 reads SVGIG (reference sequence). This CDR3 has 15 amino acids. V was clipped by 1 base and J by 0 bases, with 7 bases between them. CDR3 in DNA: TGTGCCTGGAGTGGGCGAATCTCTGGGGCCAACGTCCTGACTTTC. This gives the protein CAWSGRISGANVLTF.

The chain has TRBV5-4 and TRBJ2-1, with D perhaps matching TRBD1 (6 bases). V gave up 5 bases and J gave up 1 base, with 13 bases separating them. The CDR3 is 15 residues long. Germline V lookup: CDR1 SGHNT, CDR2 YYREEE (reference sequence). CDR3 nucleotide sequence: TGTGCCAGCAGTATCCGGGACATATCCTACAATGAGCAGTTCTTC. Protein: CASSIRDISYNEQFF.

The chain has TRBV6-6 and TRBJ2-5, with 7 positions matching TRBD1. The CDR3 has 15 residues. The ends lost 0 bases at V and 3 bases at J; junction bases unmatched: 4. Looked up from germline, CDR1 is MNHNY and CDR2 is SVGAGI (reference sequence). The CDR3 loop reads CASSYSSTGKETQYF. The CDR3 DNA reads as TGTGCCAGCAGTTACTCATCGACAGGGAAAGAGACCCAGTACTTC.